The present T cell receptor (beta chain) was sequenced within a study of sequential checkpoint blockade in melanoma. Study summary: Randomization was 1:1 between first-line nivolumab→ipilimumab and ipilimumab→nivolumab. After both sequences, patients received maintenance nivolumab.

Germline-derived CDR1 and CDR2 are SGHTA and FQGNSA. Trimming removed 5 bases from V and 7 bases from J; junction bases left unmatched: 9. The CDR3 consists of 15 residues. Assay used: immunoSEQ multiplex PCR; TCRdb lists only in-frame clones, some missing. The sample lists 15,000 to 20,000 clones, around 70% seen once, with more than 9.5% in the top ten. This sample's treatment: randomized to nivolumab then ipilimumab (arm A) or the reverse (arm B). Patients had received no earlier DNA-damaging chemotherapy. PBMC sorting kept live CD3+CD8+ cells without CD19 or CD56. This clone was recorded only once.

The specimen comprised CD8+ T cells sorted from blood (inferred from file names), sampled from a patient given nivolumab and ipilimumab in sequence. The chain recombines TRBV7-2 with TRBJ1-5, with 9 bases matching TRBD1. This receptor was obtained from a human donor with melanoma. This chain's CDR3 is CASSHRGRGDQPQHF. The CDR3 DNA follows: TGTGCCAGCAGCCACAGGGGGCGCGGCGACCAGCCCCAGCATTTT. Full variable domain (rest looked up from reference TRBV7-2 and TRBJ1-5): GAGVSQSPSNKVTEKGKDVELRCDPISGHTALYWYRQSLGQGLEFLIYFQGNSAPDKSGLPSDRFSAERTGGSVSTLTIQRTQQEDSAVYLCASSHRGRGDQPQHFGDGTRLSIL.